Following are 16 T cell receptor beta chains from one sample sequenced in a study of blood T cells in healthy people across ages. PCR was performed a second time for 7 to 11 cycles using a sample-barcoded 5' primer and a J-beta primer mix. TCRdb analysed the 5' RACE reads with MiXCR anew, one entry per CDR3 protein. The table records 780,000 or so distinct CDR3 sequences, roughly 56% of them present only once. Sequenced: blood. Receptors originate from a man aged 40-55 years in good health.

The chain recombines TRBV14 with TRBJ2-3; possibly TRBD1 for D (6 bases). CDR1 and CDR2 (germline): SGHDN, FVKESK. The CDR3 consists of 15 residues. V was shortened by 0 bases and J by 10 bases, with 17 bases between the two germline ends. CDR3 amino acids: CASSQDTGWAGSQYF. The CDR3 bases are TGTGCCAGCAGCCAAGACACAGGGTGGGCCGGTTCGCAGTATTTT.

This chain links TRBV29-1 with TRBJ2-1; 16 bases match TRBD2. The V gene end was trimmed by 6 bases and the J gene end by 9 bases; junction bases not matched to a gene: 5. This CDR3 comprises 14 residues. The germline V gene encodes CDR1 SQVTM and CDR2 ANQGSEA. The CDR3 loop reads CSVGLAGGSGEQFF. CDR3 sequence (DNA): TGCAGCGTGGGACTAGCGGGAGGGTCTGGTGAGCAGTTCTTC.

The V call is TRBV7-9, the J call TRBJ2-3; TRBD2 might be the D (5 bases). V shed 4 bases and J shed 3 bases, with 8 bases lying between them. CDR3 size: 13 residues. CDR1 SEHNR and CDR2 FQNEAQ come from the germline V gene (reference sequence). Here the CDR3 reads CASSSRETDTQYF. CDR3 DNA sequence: TGTGCCAGCAGCTCCCGGGAAACAGATACGCAGTATTTT.

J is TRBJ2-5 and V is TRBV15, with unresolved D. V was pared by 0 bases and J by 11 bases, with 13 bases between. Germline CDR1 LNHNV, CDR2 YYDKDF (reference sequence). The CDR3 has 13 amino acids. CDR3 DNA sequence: TGTGCCACCAGCAGAGATCCCGTCAATGAGCAGTACTTC. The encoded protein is CATSRDPVNEQYF. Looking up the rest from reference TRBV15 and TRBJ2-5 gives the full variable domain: DAMVIQNPRYQVTQFGKPVTLSCSQTLNHNVMYWYQQKSSQAPKLLFHYYDKDFNNEADTPDNFQSRRPNTSFCFLDIRSPGLGDTAMYLCATSRDPVNEQYFGPGTRLLVL.

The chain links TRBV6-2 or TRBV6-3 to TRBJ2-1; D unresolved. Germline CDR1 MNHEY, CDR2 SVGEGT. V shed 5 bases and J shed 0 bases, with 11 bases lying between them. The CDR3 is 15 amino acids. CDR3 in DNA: TGTGCCAGCAGTCCCCTTTCCTTCTCCTACAATGAGCAGTTCTTC. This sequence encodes CASSPLSFSYNEQFF.

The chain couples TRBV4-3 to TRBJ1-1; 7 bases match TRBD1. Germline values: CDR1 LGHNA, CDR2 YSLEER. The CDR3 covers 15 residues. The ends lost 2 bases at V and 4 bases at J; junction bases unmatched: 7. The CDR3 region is CASSQHRDRGTEAFF. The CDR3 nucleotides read TGCGCCAGCAGCCAACACCGGGACAGAGGCACTGAAGCTTTCTTT.

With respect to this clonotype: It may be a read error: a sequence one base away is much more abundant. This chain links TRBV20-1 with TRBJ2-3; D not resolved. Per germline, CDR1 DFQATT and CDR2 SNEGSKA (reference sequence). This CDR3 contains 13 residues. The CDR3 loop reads CNALQRTPDTQYF. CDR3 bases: TGCAATGCCCTTCAGCGAACCCCGGATACGCAGTATTTT.

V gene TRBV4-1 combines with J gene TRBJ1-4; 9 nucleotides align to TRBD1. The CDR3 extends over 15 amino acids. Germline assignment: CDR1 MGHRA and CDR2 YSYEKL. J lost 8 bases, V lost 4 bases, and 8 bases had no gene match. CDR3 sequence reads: CASSLTGTGYEKLFF. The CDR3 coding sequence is TGCGCCAGCAGCCTAACCGGGACAGGGTACGAAAAACTGTTTTTT.

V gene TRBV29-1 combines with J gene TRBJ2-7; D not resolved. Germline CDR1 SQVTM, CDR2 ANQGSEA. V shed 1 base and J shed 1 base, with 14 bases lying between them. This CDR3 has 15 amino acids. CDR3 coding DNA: TGCAGCGTTGAAGTCCTAGAGGCGGTATCCTACGAGCAGTACTTC. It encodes CSVEVLEAVSYEQYF.

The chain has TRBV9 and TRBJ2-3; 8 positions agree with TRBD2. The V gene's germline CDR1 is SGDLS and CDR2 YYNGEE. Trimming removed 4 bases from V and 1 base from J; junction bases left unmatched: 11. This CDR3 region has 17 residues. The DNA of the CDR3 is TGTGCCAGCAGCTCGCGTAGGGGAGCGGGAGGCACAGATACGCAGTATTTT. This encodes CASSSRRGAGGTDTQYF.

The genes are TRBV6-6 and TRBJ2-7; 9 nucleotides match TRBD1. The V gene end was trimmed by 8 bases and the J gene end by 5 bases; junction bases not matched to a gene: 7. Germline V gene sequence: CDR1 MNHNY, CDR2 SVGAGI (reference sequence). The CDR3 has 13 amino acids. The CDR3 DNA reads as TGTGCCAGCCGTCACGGACAGGGGAACGAGCAGTACTTC. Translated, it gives CASRHGQGNEQYF.

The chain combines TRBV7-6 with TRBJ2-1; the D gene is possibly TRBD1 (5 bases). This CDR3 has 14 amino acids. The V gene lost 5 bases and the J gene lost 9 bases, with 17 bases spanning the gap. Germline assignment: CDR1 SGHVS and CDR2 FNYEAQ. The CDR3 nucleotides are TGTGCCAGCAGCCGAAGTAGGGGTCCGAGTGAGCAGTTCTTC. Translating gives CASSRSRGPSEQFF.

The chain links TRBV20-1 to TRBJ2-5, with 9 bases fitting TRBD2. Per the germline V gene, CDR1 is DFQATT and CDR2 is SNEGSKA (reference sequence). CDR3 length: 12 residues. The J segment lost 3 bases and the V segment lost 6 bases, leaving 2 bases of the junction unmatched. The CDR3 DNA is TGCAGTGCGAGACTAGCGGAAGAGACCCAGTACTTC. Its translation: CSARLAEETQYF.

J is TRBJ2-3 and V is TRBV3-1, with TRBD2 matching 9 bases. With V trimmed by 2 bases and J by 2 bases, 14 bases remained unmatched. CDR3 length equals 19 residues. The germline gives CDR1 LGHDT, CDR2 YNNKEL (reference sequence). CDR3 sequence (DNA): TGTGCCAGCAGCCAATTCGGCGGGAGGGCCCAGTCTTCCACAGATACGCAGTATTTT. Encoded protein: CASSQFGGRAQSSTDTQYF.

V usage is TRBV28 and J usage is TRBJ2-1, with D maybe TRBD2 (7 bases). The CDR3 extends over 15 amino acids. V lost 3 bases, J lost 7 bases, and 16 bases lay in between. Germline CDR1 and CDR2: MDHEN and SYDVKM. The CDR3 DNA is TGTGCCAGCAGTTTGGGGGGGGCAGTTCAGAATGAGCAGTTCTTC. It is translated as CASSLGGAVQNEQFF. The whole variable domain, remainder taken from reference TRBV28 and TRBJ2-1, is DVKVTQSSRYLVKRTGEKVFLECVQDMDHENMFWYRQDPGLGLRLIYFSYDVKMKEKGDIPEGYSVSREKKERFSLILESASTNQTSMYLCASSLGGAVQNEQFFGPGTRLTVL.

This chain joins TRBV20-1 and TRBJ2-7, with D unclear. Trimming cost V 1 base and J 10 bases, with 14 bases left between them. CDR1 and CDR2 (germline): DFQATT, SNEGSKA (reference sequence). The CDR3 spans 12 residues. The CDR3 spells CSARARHLSQYF. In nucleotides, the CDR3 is TGCAGTGCTAGAGCCCGGCACCTCTCCCAGTACTTC.